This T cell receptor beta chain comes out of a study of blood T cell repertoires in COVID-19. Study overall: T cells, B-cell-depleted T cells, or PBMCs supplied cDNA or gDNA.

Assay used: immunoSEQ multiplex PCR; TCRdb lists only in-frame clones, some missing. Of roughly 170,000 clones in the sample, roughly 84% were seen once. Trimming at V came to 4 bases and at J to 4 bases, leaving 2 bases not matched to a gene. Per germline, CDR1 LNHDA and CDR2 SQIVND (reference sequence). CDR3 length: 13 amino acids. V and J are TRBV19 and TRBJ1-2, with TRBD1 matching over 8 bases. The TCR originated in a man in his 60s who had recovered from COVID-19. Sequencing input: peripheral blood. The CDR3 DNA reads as TGTGCCAGTAGTACGACAGGGGTCTATGGCTACACCTTC. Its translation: CASSTTGVYGYTF.